The clone carrying this T cell receptor beta chain was recorded many times. Its matching antigen is unknown. This sample is part of a study of T-cell memory formation after mild COVID-19. Points from the study as a whole: Unconfirmed was the SARS-CoV-2 specificity of second-wave clones that peaked on day 37.

TCRdb independently ran MiXCR on the 5' RACE reads; one entry per CDR3 protein. Here the sample spans 150,000 to 200,000 distinct CDR3 sequences, approximately 10% being singletons. CDR3 size: 13 residues. Germline assignment: CDR1 SNHLY and CDR2 FYNNEI. Trimming stripped 8 bases from V and 5 bases from J, with 15 bases between. The rearrangement joins TRBV2 to TRBJ2-5; D may match TRBD1 or TRBD2 (6 bases each). Material for sequencing was PBMCs or a T cell subset sorted from them (not recorded which). The receptor's source is a man younger than 35 who had mild COVID-19 (a few samples of this study predate the infection). Cell type and time point are not known. The CDR3: CASERGAQETQYF. As DNA, the CDR3 is TGTGCCAGCGAGAGGGGGGCCCAGGAGACCCAGTACTTC.